The TCR beta chain described here comes from a study of blood T cell repertoires in COVID-19. The wider study: Sites in the United States, Italy and Spain provided acute and convalescent COVID-19 samples. Nucleic acid was either cDNA or gDNA, and it came from T cells, B-cell-depleted T cells, or PBMCs.

Looked up from germline, CDR1 is SNHLY and CDR2 is FYNNEI. V lost 6 bases to trimming and J lost 0 bases, with 15 bases between them. This CDR3 region has 15 residues. This clone was detected a few times. How the authors handled the data: Nucleated cell counts were estimated from reference gene primer amplification. Profiling relied on immunoSEQ multiplex PCR, and the TCRdb table lists in-frame clones only, not all of them. For V, J and clone size, that table is used; D and trimming come from the DNA. The sample gives fewer than 400,000 clones, more than 85% of which show up once; about 18% is in the top ten. Individuals drawn from around 25 US areas were about 18 to 95 years old.

Input material: PBMCs or T cells enriched from blood (not recorded which). The chain has TRBV2 and TRBJ2-7; TRBD1 might be the D (6 bases). The source of this sequence is a woman between 25 and 40 years old who had recovered from COVID-19. CDR3 coding DNA: TGTGCCAGCAGCCCGGGGACAAACCCCTCCTACGAGCAGTACTTC. Its protein product is CASSPGTNPSYEQYF.